A single sample is the source of the 11 T cell receptor beta chains below, sequenced in a study of blood T cell repertoires in COVID-19. Assay used: immunoSEQ multiplex PCR; TCRdb lists only in-frame clones, some missing. Of 100,000 to 150,000 clones in the sample, roughly 85% were seen once. The material sequenced was peripheral blood. These receptor sequences come from a woman aged 80 or over with COVID-19, enrolled during active disease.

V gene TRBV18 combines with J gene TRBJ2-5; TRBD2 matches 7 bases. Unmatched junction bases numbered 9, after V lost 3 bases and J lost 2 bases. CDR1 and CDR2 from the germline V gene are KGHSH and LQKENI. The CDR3 runs 16 residues. The CDR3 loop is CASSPRVPSGQETQYF. In nucleotides, the CDR3 is TGTGCCAGCTCACCCAGGGTCCCTAGCGGACAAGAGACCCAGTACTTC.

This clone came up once. V gene TRBV10-3 combines with J gene TRBJ2-7, with D possibly TRBD1 on 5 matching bases. The CDR3 is made up of 16 amino acids. V lost 3 bases, J lost 0 bases, and 15 bases lay in between. CDR1 is ENHRY, CDR2 SYGVKD, per germline. This CDR3 is CAISDRERGYSYEQYF. The CDR3 DNA reads as TGTGCCATCAGTGATAGGGAAAGGGGCTACTCCTACGAGCAGTACTTC.

This chain links TRBV6-1 with TRBJ1-2; 9 bases match TRBD1. Germline lookup yields CDR1 MNHNS and CDR2 SASEGT. Unmatched junction bases numbered 3, after V lost 3 bases and J lost 1 base. The CDR3 has 15 amino acids. As DNA, the CDR3 is TGTGCCAGCAGTGACCCGGACAGGGGTAACTATGGCTACACCTTC. This sequence encodes CASSDPDRGNYGYTF.

The chain carries TRBV6-5 and TRBJ1-6, with D possibly being TRBD1 (6 bases). V lost 7 bases and J 7 bases, leaving 11 bases between the germline ends. The CDR3 extends over 13 amino acids. The V gene's germline CDR1 is MNHEY and CDR2 SVGAGI. The CDR3: CASKTGPNSPLHF. In nucleotides, the CDR3 is TGTGCCAGCAAGACAGGACCAAATTCACCCCTCCACTTT.

This clone appeared once. The chain recombines TRBV15 with TRBJ2-1; 8 bases match TRBD2. Germline V gives CDR1 LNHNV, CDR2 YYDKDF (reference sequence). This CDR3 has 12 amino acids. The CDR3 nucleotides are TGTTGGACTAGCTCATCGTACAATGAGCAGTTCTTC. Translating gives CWTSSSYNEQFF.

The CDR3 DNA follows: TGTGCCAGCAGCTTATGGGGGCTAGCGGGTATCACCGGGGAGCTGTTTTTT. Translation: CASSLWGLAGITGELFF. The chain employs TRBV13 and TRBJ2-2, with 8 bases identical to TRBD2. CDR1 is PRHDT and CDR2 is FYEKMQ in the germline V gene (reference sequence). The CDR3 has 17 amino acids. J gave up 4 bases and V 2 bases, and 9 bases lay outside the gene matches.

The chain uses TRBV5-6 and TRBJ2-7, with D tentatively TRBD2 (5 bases). Germline V lookup: CDR1 SGHDT, CDR2 YYEEEE. CDR3 size: 14 residues. V dropped 3 bases and J dropped 2 bases, with 12 bases sitting between them. The CDR3 loop reads CASSYVLTTYEQYF. The DNA for the CDR3 is TGTGCCAGCAGCTACGTGCTGACTACCTACGAGCAGTACTTC.

The chain uses TRBV5-1 and TRBJ2-5, with 7 bases identical to TRBD2. V lost 1 base and J lost 1; bases outside the gene matches: 7. Germline CDR1 SGHRS, CDR2 YFSETQ. The CDR3 runs 16 residues. In DNA, the CDR3 is TGCGCCAGCAGCTTGAGGCGCGGGAGCTTCCAAGAGACCCAGTACTTC. It yields the protein CASSLRRGSFQETQYF.

The rearrangement uses TRBV2 and TRBJ2-1, with TRBD1 matching over 11 bases. The junction had 4 bases not matched to a gene; V was cut back by 6 bases and J by 3 bases. CDR1 is SNHLY and CDR2 is FYNNEI in the germline V gene. This CDR3 comprises 15 residues. Here the CDR3 DNA reads TGTGCCAGCAGCGGGGACAGGGGGTACTACAATGAGCAGTTCTTC. Encoded protein: CASSGDRGYYNEQFF.

CDR3 DNA: TGCGCCAGCAGCTCTCAAGCGGGAGGAGCTACAGATACGCAGTATTTT. Translated: CASSSQAGGATDTQYF. The chain employs TRBV5-1 and TRBJ2-3; 9 bases align to TRBD2. This CDR3 region has 16 residues. The germline V gene has CDR1 SGHRS and CDR2 YFSETQ. The V and J ends lost 3 bases and 3 bases, in that order; junction bases with no gene match: 8.

The J gene is TRBJ2-7, the V gene TRBV29-1; D unresolved. V lost 6 bases and J lost 0, with 15 bases in between. This CDR3 is 14 amino acids long. Per the germline V gene, CDR1 is SQVTM and CDR2 is ANQGSEA. The CDR3 reads CSVERVGSSYEQYF. The CDR3 coding sequence is TGCAGCGTCGAGAGAGTCGGTAGCTCCTACGAGCAGTACTTC.